This TCR beta chain is drawn from a study of blood T cell repertoires in COVID-19. Study as a whole: Acute and convalescent COVID-19 specimens originated in the United States, Italy and Spain. In each case, the material was cDNA or gDNA derived from T cells, B-cell-depleted T cells, or PBMCs.

The CDR3 length is 14 residues. Germline CDR1 GTSNPN, CDR2 SVGIG (reference sequence). Trimming stripped 0 bases from V and 0 bases from J, with 6 bases between. Sequencing was performed with immunoSEQ multiplex PCR; in TCRdb, only in-frame clones are kept and a portion is missing. The table includes approximately 180,000 clones, roughly 82% detected once. Allocation to cohorts depended on clinical history reported by the participants. Recovered Cohort 3 donors showed two negative PCRs, clearance, or symptom resolution. The material sequenced was PBMCs or T cells enriched from blood (not recorded which). The origin of this receptor is a man aged 45 to 65 who had recovered from COVID-19. The chain combines TRBV30 with TRBJ1-3; D unresolved. The CDR3 loop reads CAWSVRGSGNTIYF. In DNA form, the CDR3 reads TGTGCCTGGAGTGTACGGGGCTCTGGAAACACCATATATTTT.